The T cell receptor beta chain described here comes from a study of cytomegalovirus exposure and HLA in healthy donors. General study results and limits: Among the CMV-associated chains, a few were confirmed in vitro as specific for CMV antigens.

The PCR ran on 60 Vbeta and 13 Jbeta primers. Sequencing was performed with immunoSEQ multiplex PCR; in TCRdb, only in-frame clones are kept and a portion is missing. The sample carries around 170,000 clones, 65% to 90% recorded once. The count of this clone is one. Its antigen is not identified. The V and J ends lost 4 bases and 0 bases respectively, with 9 bases between them. The CDR3 sequence is 14 residues long. Germline V gene lookup returns CDR1 SQVTM and CDR2 ANQGSEA. Sequenced: PBMCs. The J gene is TRBJ2-2, the V gene TRBV29-1, with a possible D match to TRBD1 (6 bases). The sequence was obtained from a man aged 40-49 years in good health and CMV-seropositive. The CDR3 DNA reads TGCAGCGTTGGGACAGCGTCGAACACCGGGGAGCTGTTTTTT. It translates to CSVGTASNTGELFF.